These 17 T cell receptor beta chains came from one sample sequenced in a study of T cells in Graves' hyperthyroidism and ophthalmopathy. TCR beta CDR3 region amplification was performed from RNA transcripts. Researchers ran a first-round RT-PCR on the TCR CDR3 using the HTBI primer set. TCRdb passed the multiplex PCR reads through MiXCR, listing each CDR3 protein once. The sample has 45,000 or so distinct CDR3 sequences, approximately 50% seen once. Sequenced material: peripheral blood or thyroid tissue (not recorded which). These receptor sequences come from a woman aged 50 to 60 with Graves' hyperthyroidism.

V usage is TRBV11-2 and J usage is TRBJ2-6; D is uncertain. V was pared by 1 base and J by 11 bases, with 6 bases between. Per the germline V gene, CDR1 is SGHAT and CDR2 is FQNNGV. The CDR3 extends over 12 amino acids. The CDR3 DNA follows: TGTGCCAGCAGCTTAGGTGCCTACGTCCTGACTTTC. Translated, it gives CASSLGAYVLTF.

This clonotype was counted at least ten times. The chain has TRBV2 and TRBJ2-3, with unresolved D. V lost 5 bases and J lost 2, with 23 bases in between. This CDR3 contains 18 residues. Germline V gene sequence: CDR1 SNHLY, CDR2 FYNNEI. CDR3 coding DNA: TGTGCCAGCAGTCCGAAAGGTGGGCGGAACCGCTTCACAGATACGCAGTATTTT. Protein: CASSPKGGRNRFTDTQYF.

This clonotype was seen at least ten times. This sequence joins TRBV4-1 and TRBJ2-7; TRBD1 matches 8 bases. With 1 base clipped from V and 2 bases from J, the junction kept 4 bases outside the gene matches. The CDR3 length is 15 residues. The germline gives CDR1 MGHRA, CDR2 YSYEKL. The CDR3 here is CASSQGQGAAYEQYF. CDR3 nucleotide sequence: TGCGCCAGCAGCCAAGGTCAGGGGGCCGCCTACGAGCAGTACTTC.

The sample holds many counts of this clonotype. The J gene is TRBJ1-1, the V gene TRBV7-2, with D hard to call. CDR3 length equals 17 residues. V shed 2 bases and J shed 1 base, with 17 bases lying between them. Germline CDR1 is SGHTA and CDR2 is FQGNSA. CDR3 amino acids: CASSLRSPHNPNTEAFF. The CDR3 DNA reads as TGTGCCAGCAGCTTAAGATCCCCCCATAACCCGAACACTGAAGCTTTCTTT.

This chain connects TRBV13 to TRBJ1-1; no clear D gene. The V end lost 4 bases, the J end lost 6 bases, and 6 bases lay between the germline ends. Germline V lookup: CDR1 PRHDT, CDR2 FYEKMQ (reference sequence). This CDR3 comprises 11 residues. The CDR3 is CASSWKPEAFF. The CDR3 DNA is TGTGCCAGCAGCTGGAAACCTGAAGCTTTCTTT.

This clonotype appeared many times. This rearrangement joins TRBV5-1 to TRBJ1-6; D gene uncertain. This CDR3 is 15 amino acids long. CDR1 is SGHRS, CDR2 YFSETQ, per germline. With 4 bases removed from V and 0 bases from J, the gap between germline ends came to 8 bases. CDR3 region: CASSPSSSYNSPLHF. The CDR3 nucleotides are TGCGCCAGCAGCCCAAGCAGCTCCTATAATTCACCCCTCCACTTT.

This clonotype was picked up one time. A read error may produce the germline difference seen at one junction end. The CDR3 reads CSATKQVGEPQYF. The CDR3 nucleotides are TGCAGTGCGACAAAGCAGGTGGGAGAGCCCCAGTACTTC. The V call is TRBV20-1, the J call TRBJ2-5; TRBD2 is a possible D gene (5 bases). Germline CDR1 reads DFQATT; CDR2 reads SNEGSKA (reference sequence). This CDR3 has 13 residues.

This clonotype occurred a few times. The J gene is TRBJ2-3, the V gene TRBV7-9; TRBD2 matches 12 bases. Germline CDR1 is SEHNR and CDR2 is FQNEAQ (reference sequence). The CDR3 runs to 16 residues. V trimming: 5 bases; J trimming: 8 bases; junction bases outside the gene matches: 11. CDR3 sequence reads: CASSPRTSGTLVTQYF. The CDR3 DNA follows: TGTGCCAGCAGCCCCCGGACTAGCGGGACATTAGTTACGCAGTATTTT.

This clonotype was seen ten or more times. In DNA, the CDR3 is TGTGCCAGCTGCAAAAACAGGGAGACTGAAGCTTTCTTT. As protein: CASCKNRETEAFF. The chain employs TRBV18 and TRBJ1-1; D perhaps matches TRBD1 (6 bases). The CDR3 is made up of 13 amino acids. Per germline, CDR1 KGHSH and CDR2 LQKENI. Trimming left V 7 bases short and J 5 bases short, with 14 bases between. Using reference TRBV18 and TRBJ1-1 for the parts outside the CDR3, the full variable domain is NAGVMQNPRHLVRRRGQEARLRCSPMKGHSHVYWYRQLPEEGLKFMVYLQKENIIDESGMPKERFSAEFPKEGPSILRIQQVVRGDSAAYFCASCKNRETEAFFGQGTRLTVV.

This clonotype was counted only a few times. This chain connects TRBV15 to TRBJ2-7, with D perhaps matching TRBD1 or TRBD2 (5 bases each). Between the trimmed V and J ends, which lost 0 bases and 0 bases, there was a span of 9 bases. CDR1 and CDR2 from the germline V gene are LNHNV and YYDKDF (reference sequence). CDR3 length: 15 residues. In nucleotides, the CDR3 is TGTGCCACCAGCAGAGAGGGACGCCCCTCCTACGAGCAGTACTTC. It codes for CATSREGRPSYEQYF.

This clonotype was picked up one time. The rearrangement joins TRBV7-9 to TRBJ1-1; TRBD1 matches at 12 bases. CDR1 and CDR2 (germline): SEHNR, FQNEAQ (reference sequence). V shed 5 bases and J 6 bases; nucleotides not matched to a gene: 7. This CDR3 region has 15 residues. CDR3 sequence reads: CASSHRDRGQPEAFF. The CDR3 DNA sequence: TGTGCCAGCAGCCACCGGGACAGGGGGCAGCCTGAAGCTTTCTTT.

Concerning this clonotype: One end of the junction does not line up with germline, which may come from a read error. The genes are TRBV5-4 and TRBJ2-5, with 10 bases lining up with TRBD2. The V gene's germline CDR1 is SGHNT and CDR2 YYREEE (reference sequence). This CDR3 region has 15 residues. The CDR3 spells CVSSLELAGQETQYF. For the CDR3, the DNA is TGTGTCAGCAGCTTGGAACTAGCGGGACAAGAGACCCAGTACTTT.

V gene TRBV5-1 combines with J gene TRBJ2-7; TRBD1 matches 8 bases. With V trimmed by 2 bases and J by 5 bases, 3 bases remained unmatched. CDR3 size: 13 residues. The germline V gene has CDR1 SGHRS and CDR2 YFSETQ. This CDR3 reads CASSFGQGNEQYF. DNA for the CDR3: TGCGCCAGCAGCTTCGGACAGGGAAACGAGCAGTACTTC.

V gene TRBV10-3 combines with J gene TRBJ2-5; D gene uncertain. The CDR3 loop spans 12 amino acids. CDR1 is ENHRY, CDR2 SYGVKD, per germline. V dropped 10 bases and J dropped 1 base, with 10 bases sitting between them. The CDR3 bases are TGTGCCACTAGATCAGGCCAAGAGACCCAGTACTTC. It is translated as CATRSGQETQYF.

The chain combines TRBV7-3 with TRBJ2-7; TRBD1 aligns across 10 bases. CDR1 and CDR2 from the germline V gene are SGHTA and FQGTGA. V lost 6 bases and J lost 6; bases outside the gene matches: 5. The CDR3 spans 13 residues. The CDR3 DNA sequence: TGTGCCAGCAGTCCCGGGACAGGGGCCGAGCAGTACTTC. As protein: CASSPGTGAEQYF. The full variable domain, in which reference TRBV7-3 and TRBJ2-7 provide the parts outside the CDR3, is GAGVSQTPSNKVTEKGKYVELRCDPISGHTALYWYRQSLGQGPEFLIYFQGTGAADDSGLPNDRFFAVRPEGSVSTLKIQRTERGDSAVYLCASSPGTGAEQYFGPGTRLTVT.

In this sample, this clonotype turned up many times. The CDR3 region has the DNA TGTGCCAGCAGCCAAGGTGTAAAGGGAAATTCACCCCTCCACTTT. It specifies CASSQGVKGNSPLHF. The chain couples TRBV3-1 to TRBJ1-6, with D unresolved. The V end was cut by 1 base, the J end by 7 bases, with 11 bases between. Germline V gives CDR1 LGHDT, CDR2 YNNKEL (reference sequence). CDR3 size: 15 residues.

The rearrangement uses TRBV2 and TRBJ1-2; the D gene is possibly TRBD1 (5 bases). Germline CDR1 is SNHLY and CDR2 is FYNNEI. V was cut by 3 bases and J by 3 bases, with 14 bases left in between. CDR3 length equals 15 residues. For the CDR3, the DNA is TGTGCCAGCAGTGAGAGTGGGACGAAGGACTATGGCTACACCTTC. It translates to CASSESGTKDYGYTF.